These 8 T cell receptor beta chains share one sample of origin, sequenced in a study of T-cell reconstitution after alpha-beta-depleted transplantation in children. Construction of the TCRbeta library involved unique molecular identifiers. TCRdb reanalysed the PCR reads using MiXCR and keeps one entry per CDR3 protein. The repertoire consists of under 300,000 distinct CDR3 sequences, with approximately 10% occurring once and the leading ten covering about 20%. The material sequenced was peripheral blood, taken 180 days after TCRalphabeta/CD19-depleted stem cell transplant. Every receptor here comes from a male patient between 2 and 10 years old who had a stem cell transplant for chronic granulomatous disease, so the T cells may come from the graft donor.

This clonotype was recorded many times. The chain has TRBV18 and TRBJ2-1, with D possibly TRBD2 on 5 matching bases. The V end lost 4 bases, the J end lost 0 bases, and 10 bases lay between the germline ends. The length of the CDR3 is 15 residues. Per germline, CDR1 KGHSH and CDR2 LQKENI. CDR3 residues: CASSRTAVSYNEQFF. The CDR3 nucleotides are TGTGCCAGCTCACGCACAGCGGTCTCCTACAATGAGCAGTTCTTC.

This clonotype was recorded many times. J is TRBJ2-5 and V is TRBV12-3 or TRBV12-4; TRBD2 agrees at 10 bases. Germline trimming cut 0 bases from V and 4 bases from J; bases unmatched to any gene: 8. CDR3 length: 17 residues. Here the CDR3 DNA reads TGTGCCAGCAGTTTAGCGCTCAGCGGGAGGGCCGGAGAGACCCAGTACTTC. Translation gives CASSLALSGRAGETQYF.

The chain employs TRBV19 and TRBJ2-1, with 8 bases lining up with TRBD2. The junction had 13 bases not matched to a gene; V was cut back by 8 bases and J by 7 bases. This CDR3 has 15 residues. Germline lookup yields CDR1 LNHDA and CDR2 SQIVND (reference sequence). CDR3 coding DNA: TGTGCCAGTTCGCCATGGGGCGGGAGGTATAATGAGCAGTTCTTC. This gives the protein CASSPWGGRYNEQFF.

This clonotype was picked up many times. This chain uses TRBV6-2 or TRBV6-3 with TRBJ2-2; D is uncertain. The germline V gene encodes CDR1 MNHEY and CDR2 SVGEGT. The V and J ends lost 5 bases and 4 bases respectively, with 5 bases between them. This CDR3 contains 12 residues. Here the CDR3 reads CASSAVTGELFF. For the CDR3, the DNA is TGTGCCAGCAGTGCGGTCACCGGGGAGCTGTTTTTT.

This clonotype occurred many times. The rearrangement joins TRBV7-9 to TRBJ2-2; D is ambiguous. Germline V gives CDR1 SEHNR, CDR2 FQNEAQ (reference sequence). V was clipped by 5 bases and J by 4 bases, with 14 bases between them. The CDR3 extends over 15 amino acids. The CDR3 protein is CASSPREKITGELFF. For the CDR3, the DNA is TGTGCCAGCAGCCCTAGGGAAAAGATCACCGGGGAGCTGTTTTTT.

This clonotype came up many times. J is TRBJ2-3 and V is TRBV7-9; D gene uncertain. V dropped 5 bases and J dropped 0 bases, with 15 bases sitting between them. Per the germline V gene, CDR1 is SEHNR and CDR2 is FQNEAQ (reference sequence). This CDR3 comprises 16 residues. The CDR3 sequence is CASSPKGRASTDTQYF. DNA of the CDR3: TGTGCCAGCAGCCCCAAAGGGCGAGCTAGCACAGATACGCAGTATTTT.

This clonotype showed up many times. The chain combines TRBV7-2 with TRBJ2-7, with D unclear. CDR3 size: 15 residues. The V gene lost 1 base and the J gene lost 8 bases, with 18 bases spanning the gap. Germline CDR1 SGHTA, CDR2 FQGNSA. The CDR3 coding sequence is TGTGCCAGCAGCTTAGAGCGACCGATCCCTTCCCAGCAGTACTTC. Protein: CASSLERPIPSQQYF.

This clonotype was counted ten times or more. The rearrangement links TRBV14 to TRBJ2-7; TRBD2 agrees at 9 bases. V was clipped by 4 bases and J by 4 bases; unmatched bases: 11. The germline V gene encodes CDR1 SGHDN and CDR2 FVKESK. The CDR3 loop spans 16 amino acids. The CDR3 protein is CASSPKTSGWAYEQYF. DNA of the CDR3: TGTGCCAGCAGCCCTAAAACTAGCGGGTGGGCATACGAGCAGTACTTC. The full variable domain, its missing parts supplied by reference TRBV14 and TRBJ2-7, is EAGVTQFPSHSVIEKGQTVTLRCDPISGHDNLYWYRRVMGKEIKFLLHFVKESKQDESGMPNNRFLAERTGGTYSTLKVQPAELEDSGVYFCASSPKTSGWAYEQYFGPGTRLTVT.